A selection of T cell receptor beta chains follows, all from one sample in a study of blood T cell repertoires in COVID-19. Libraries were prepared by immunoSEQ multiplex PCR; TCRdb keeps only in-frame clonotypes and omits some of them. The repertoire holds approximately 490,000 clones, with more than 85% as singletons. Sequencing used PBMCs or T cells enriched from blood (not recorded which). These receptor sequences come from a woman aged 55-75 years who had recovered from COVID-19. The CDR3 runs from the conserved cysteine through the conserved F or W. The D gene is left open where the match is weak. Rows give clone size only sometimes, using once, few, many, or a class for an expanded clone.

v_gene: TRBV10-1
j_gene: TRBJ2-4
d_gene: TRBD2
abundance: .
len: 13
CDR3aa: CASSSTRGDIQYF
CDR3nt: TGCGCCAGCAGTTCGACACGGGGGGACATTCAGTACTTC

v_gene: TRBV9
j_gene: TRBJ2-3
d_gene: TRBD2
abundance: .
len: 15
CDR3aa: CASSELASPTDTQYF
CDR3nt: TGTGCCAGCAGCGAACTAGCGTCCCCAACAGATACGCAGTATTTT

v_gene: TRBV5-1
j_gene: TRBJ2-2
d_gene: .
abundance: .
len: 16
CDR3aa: CASSLAQGLNTGELFF
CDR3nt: TGCGCCAGCAGCTTGGCGCAGGGATTGAACACCGGGGAGCTGTTTTTT

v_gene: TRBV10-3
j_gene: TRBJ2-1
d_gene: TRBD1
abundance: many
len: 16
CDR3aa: CASTPIGTGGPNEQFF
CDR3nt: TGTGCCAGCACACCCATCGGGACAGGGGGTCCCAATGAGCAGTTCTTC

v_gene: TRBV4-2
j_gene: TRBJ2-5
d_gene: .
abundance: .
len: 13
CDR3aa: CASSQTPGETQYF
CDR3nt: TGTGCCAGCAGCCAAACCCCAGGGGAGACCCAGTACTTC

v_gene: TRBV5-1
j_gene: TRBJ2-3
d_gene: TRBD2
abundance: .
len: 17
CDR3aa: CASSSLVTLGGTDTQYF
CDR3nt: TGCGCCAGCAGCAGCCTAGTCACTTTGGGAGGGACAGATACGCAGTATTTT

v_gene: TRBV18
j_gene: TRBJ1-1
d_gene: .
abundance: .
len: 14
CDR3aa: CASSSLQVNTEAFF
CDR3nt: TGTGCCAGCTCCTCCCTCCAGGTGAACACTGAAGCTTTCTTT

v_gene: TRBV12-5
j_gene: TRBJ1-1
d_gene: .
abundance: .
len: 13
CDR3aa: CASGPTWNTEAFF
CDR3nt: TGTGCTAGTGGGCCCACTTGGAACACTGAAGCTTTCTTT

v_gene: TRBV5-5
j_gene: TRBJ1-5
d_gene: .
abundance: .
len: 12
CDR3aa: CASGWGDQPQHF
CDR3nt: TGTGCCAGCGGTTGGGGGGACCAGCCCCAGCATTTT

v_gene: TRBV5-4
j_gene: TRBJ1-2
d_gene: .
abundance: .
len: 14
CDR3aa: CASSSWSSDYGYTF
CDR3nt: TGTGCCAGCAGCTCATGGTCCAGTGACTATGGCTACACCTTC

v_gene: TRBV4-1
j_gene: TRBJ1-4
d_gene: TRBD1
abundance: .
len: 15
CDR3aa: CASSLTGQGNEKLFF
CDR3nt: TGCGCCAGCAGCCTTACGGGACAGGGCAATGAAAAACTGTTTTTT

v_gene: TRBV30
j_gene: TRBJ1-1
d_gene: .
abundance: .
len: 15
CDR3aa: CAWRKPSLLDTEAFF
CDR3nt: TGTGCCTGGAGGAAGCCCTCACTCCTAGACACTGAAGCTTTCTTT

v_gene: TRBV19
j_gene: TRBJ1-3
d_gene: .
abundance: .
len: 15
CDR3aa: CASSIRGSAGNTIYF
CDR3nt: TGTGCCAGTAGTATTAGGGGTTCTGCTGGAAACACCATATATTTT

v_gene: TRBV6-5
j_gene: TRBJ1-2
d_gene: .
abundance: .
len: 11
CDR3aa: CASGRNYGYTF
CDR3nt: TGTGCCAGCGGGCGCAACTATGGCTACACCTTC

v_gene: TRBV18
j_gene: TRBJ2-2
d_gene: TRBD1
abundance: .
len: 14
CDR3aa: CASSDRASTGELFF
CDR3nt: TGTGCCAGCTCGGACAGGGCAAGCACCGGGGAGCTGTTTTTT

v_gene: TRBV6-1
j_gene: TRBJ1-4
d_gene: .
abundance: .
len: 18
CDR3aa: CASSERTSSGVQREKLFF
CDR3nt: TGTGCCAGCAGTGAAAGAACCTCATCCGGGGTTCAAAGGGAAAAACTGTTTTTT

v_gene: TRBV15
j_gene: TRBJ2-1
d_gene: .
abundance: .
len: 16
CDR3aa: CATSRGIRGRLNEQFF
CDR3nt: TGTGCCACCAGCAGAGGGATCAGGGGCCGACTGAATGAGCAGTTCTTC

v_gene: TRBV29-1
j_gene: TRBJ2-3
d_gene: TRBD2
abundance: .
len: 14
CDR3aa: CSVRRGGNTDTQYF
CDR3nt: TGCAGCGTACGGCGGGGGGGCAACACAGATACGCAGTATTTT

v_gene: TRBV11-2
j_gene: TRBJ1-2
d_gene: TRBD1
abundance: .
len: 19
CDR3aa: CASLKRRLRDRGRRLGYTF
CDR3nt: TGTGCCAGCTTAAAACGGCGACTCCGGGACAGGGGGCGGAGATTGGGCTACACCTTC

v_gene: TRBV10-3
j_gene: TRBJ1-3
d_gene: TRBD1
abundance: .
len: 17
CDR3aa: CAISESGQGLSGNTIYF
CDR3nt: TGTGCCATCAGTGAGTCTGGACAGGGCCTCTCTGGAAACACCATATATTTT

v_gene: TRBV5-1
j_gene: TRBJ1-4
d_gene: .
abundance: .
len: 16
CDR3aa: CASSFDSHSTNEKLFF
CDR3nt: TGCGCCAGCAGTTTTGACAGCCATTCAACTAATGAAAAACTGTTTTTT

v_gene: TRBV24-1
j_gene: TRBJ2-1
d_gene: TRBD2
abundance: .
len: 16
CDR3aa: CATSGHTSGAANEQFF
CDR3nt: TGTGCCACCAGTGGGCATACTAGCGGGGCCGCGAATGAGCAGTTCTTC

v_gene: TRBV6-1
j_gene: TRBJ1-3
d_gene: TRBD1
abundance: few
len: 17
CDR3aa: CASTERGGTGSGNTIYF
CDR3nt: TGTGCCAGCACTGAACGAGGGGGGACAGGCTCTGGAAACACCATATATTTT

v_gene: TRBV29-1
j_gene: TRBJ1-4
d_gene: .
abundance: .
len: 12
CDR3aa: CSVKSANEKLFF
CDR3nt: TGCAGCGTTAAGTCAGCGAATGAAAAACTGTTTTTT

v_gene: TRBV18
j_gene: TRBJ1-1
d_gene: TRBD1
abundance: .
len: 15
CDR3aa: CASSAGQSRRPEAFF
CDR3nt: TGTGCCAGCTCCGCGGGACAGTCGCGCCGACCCGAAGCTTTCTTT

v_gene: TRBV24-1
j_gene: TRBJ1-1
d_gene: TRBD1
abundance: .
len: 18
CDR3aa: CATSGPTGTGVVNTEAFF
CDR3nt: TGTGCCACCAGTGGTCCAACCGGGACAGGGGTGGTGAACACTGAAGCTTTCTTT

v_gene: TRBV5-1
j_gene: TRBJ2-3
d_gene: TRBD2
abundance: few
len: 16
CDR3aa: CASSLGTSGGTDTQYF
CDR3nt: TGCGCCAGCAGCTTGGGGACTAGCGGGGGCACAGATACGCAGTATTTT